One sample yielded the 28 T cell receptor beta chains listed below, sequenced in a study of regulatory T cells in long-lasting Graves disease. Time point of the sample: newly diagnosed GD, antithyroid drugs for less than 3 months. The TCR library used RNA extracted from PBMCs. With iRepertoire HTBI primers and Arm-PCR of CDR3 regions, TCR beta libraries were built. TCRdb re-called the multiplex PCR reads through MiXCR, storing one row per CDR3 protein. This sample has 360,000 or so distinct CDR3 sequences, with over 9.5% found just once. These data were also filed under a second study, of T cells in Graves' hyperthyroidism and ophthalmopathy.

The starting material was peripheral blood mononuclear cells (PBMCs), obtained at new diagnosis, from a patient treated with antithyroid drugs. These TCRs come from a woman aged 18-35 years with Graves disease.

This clonotype was seen many times. This chain links TRBV7-9 with TRBJ2-1; no firm D call. CDR3 length: 15 residues. Between the trimmed V and J ends, which lost 4 bases and 7 bases, there was a span of 17 bases. Germline V lookup: CDR1 SEHNR, CDR2 FQNEAQ (reference sequence). The CDR3 nucleotides are TGTGCCAGCAGCTCTCTCCTGTCAGGCTCGAATGAGCAGTTCTTC. Translation gives CASSSLLSGSNEQFF.

This clonotype has only a few counts. The J gene is TRBJ2-1, the V gene TRBV5-4, with a weak D call TRBD2 (7 bases). This CDR3 region has 17 residues. Trimming took 0 bases from V and 6 from J, leaving 19 bases between them. Germline values: CDR1 SGHNT, CDR2 YYREEE (reference sequence). The CDR3 sequence: CASSLAVGGPPGNEQFF. In DNA form, the CDR3 reads TGTGCCAGCAGCTTGGCTGTGGGGGGGCCGCCCGGCAATGAGCAGTTCTTC.

In regard to this clonotype: An end of the junction differs from the germline gene, which may be a read error. V and J are TRBV7-7 and TRBJ2-2, with 7 positions matching TRBD2. This CDR3 region has 17 residues. CDR1 SSHAT and CDR2 FNYEAQ come from the germline V gene (reference sequence). CDR3 in amino acids: CASSSHPAGQGTGELFF. The CDR3, as DNA: TGTGCTAGCAGCTCCCACCCAGCGGGGCAGGGAACCGGGGAGCTGTTTTTT.

This clonotype has a handful of counts. V usage is TRBV4-3 and J usage is TRBJ2-2; 12 nucleotides align to TRBD1. Germline CDR1 and CDR2: LGHNA and YSLEER. The CDR3 covers 18 residues. Losses at the gene ends were 4 bases for V and 6 bases for J; bases not matched to a gene: 12. CDR3 residues: CASSLGQGAPGSPGELFF. The CDR3 DNA is TGCGCCAGCAGCCTGGGACAGGGGGCGCCGGGTTCCCCCGGGGAGCTGTTTTTT.

This clonotype was seen ten or more times. The chain joins TRBV2 to TRBJ1-2, with TRBD1 matching over 8 bases. Germline values: CDR1 SNHLY, CDR2 FYNNEI. This CDR3 spans 14 amino acids. The V and J ends lost 7 bases and 3 bases, in that order; junction bases with no gene match: 7. The CDR3: CASNRQGKDYGYTF. The CDR3 DNA is TGTGCCAGCAATCGACAGGGGAAAGACTATGGCTACACCTTC.

This clonotype was seen a few times. It may be a read error: a sequence one base away is much more abundant. This rearrangement joins TRBV2 to TRBJ2-5, with D possibly being TRBD1 (5 bases). Per germline, CDR1 SNHLY and CDR2 FYNNEI. The CDR3 is 17 residues long. CDR3 sequence: CGSSIRVPGWMKETQYF. CDR3 coding DNA: TGTGGCAGCAGTATAAGGGTCCCAGGGTGGATGAAAGAGACCCAGTACTTC.

Ten or more counts support this clonotype. This sequence joins TRBV28 and TRBJ2-1; 11 bases are a match to TRBD2. CDR3 size: 15 residues. Per germline, CDR1 MDHEN and CDR2 SYDVKM. Trimming cost V 10 bases and J 0 bases; bases outside gene matches: 5. CDR3 coding DNA: TGTGCCACTCTTAGCGGGAGGGACTCCTACAATGAGCAGTTCTTC. Protein: CATLSGRDSYNEQFF.

This chain uses TRBV13 with TRBJ2-1; D gene ambiguous. V was pared by 5 bases and J by 5 bases, with 7 bases between. This CDR3 has 12 amino acids. Germline lookup yields CDR1 PRHDT and CDR2 FYEKMQ (reference sequence). The DNA for the CDR3 is TGTGCCAGCAGCAATGCCAACAATGAGCAGTTCTTC. Protein sequence: CASSNANNEQFF.

This clonotype was detected only a few times. The gene calls are TRBV14 and TRBJ1-6; D is undetermined. Between the trimmed V and J ends, which lost 1 base and 10 bases, there was a span of 8 bases. The germline V gene has CDR1 SGHDN and CDR2 FVKESK. The CDR3 totals 13 residues. The CDR3 sequence is CASSQVEGSPLHF. CDR3 sequence (DNA): TGTGCCAGCAGCCAAGTAGAAGGGTCACCCCTCCACTTT.

The rearrangement joins TRBV12-3 or TRBV12-4 to TRBJ1-1; 7 nucleotides align to TRBD1. CDR3 length equals 15 residues. The junction had 5 bases not matched to a gene; V was cut back by 0 bases and J by 4 bases. The CDR3 loop is CASSLALQGTTEAFF. The DNA of the CDR3 is TGTGCCAGCAGTTTAGCCTTACAGGGGACCACTGAAGCTTTCTTT.

Comments on this clonotype: The CDR3 ends on some other residue instead of the conserved phenylalanine or tryptophan, so this is likely a read error. Written as DNA, the CDR3 is TGTGCCAGCTCACCGCAGGGGCGAGAGACCCAGTACCTC. This encodes CASSPQGRETQYL. The chain joins TRBV18 to TRBJ2-5; tentatively, D is TRBD1 (6 bases). CDR1 KGHSH and CDR2 LQKENI come from the germline V gene. The CDR3 length is 13 residues. V gave up 3 bases and J gave up 4 bases, with 9 bases separating them.

This clonotype occurred many times. The chain employs TRBV27 and TRBJ1-1, with D unresolved. The CDR3 spans 12 residues. Germline CDR1 is MNHEY and CDR2 is SMNVEV (reference sequence). CDR3 residues: CVASGVGTEAFF. The CDR3 DNA is TGTGTTGCGTCCGGGGTGGGCACTGAAGCTTTCTTT.

Many counts were recorded for this clonotype. V and J are TRBV20-1 and TRBJ2-7; D perhaps matches TRBD2 (5 bases). V lost 3 bases and J 2 bases, leaving 23 bases between the germline ends. Per germline, CDR1 DFQATT and CDR2 SNEGSKA (reference sequence). The CDR3 sequence is 17 residues long. CDR3 nucleotides: TGCAGTGCTAGTAATATAAGACTACTCGCGAGTCCCTACGAGCAGTACTTC. Protein: CSASNIRLLASPYEQYF.

This clonotype has at least ten counts. This rearrangement joins TRBV6-2 or TRBV6-3 to TRBJ2-1, with a weak D call TRBD2 (5 bases). Trimming stripped 2 bases from V and 5 bases from J, with 7 bases between. Germline-derived CDR1 and CDR2 are MNHEY and SVGEGT. The CDR3 is 13 residues long. The DNA for the CDR3 is TGTGCCAGCAGTTACACTAGGAACAATGAGCAGTTCTTC. Its translation is CASSYTRNNEQFF.

Ten or more counts support this clonotype. This rearrangement joins TRBV6-1 to TRBJ1-2; D may be TRBD1 (5 bases). This CDR3 is built from 13 residues. Germline loops: CDR1 MNHNS, CDR2 SASEGT. Trimming removed 7 bases at V and 8 bases at J, with 17 bases between. The CDR3 loop is CASTQGVSRGYTF. Here the CDR3 DNA reads TGTGCCAGCACCCAAGGGGTTTCTCGAGGCTACACCTTC.

Many counts were recorded for this clonotype. CDR3 in amino acids: CASSLAGGTYGYTF. The CDR3 coding sequence is TGTGCCAGCAGCTTAGCGGGGGGAACCTATGGCTACACCTTC. The V call is TRBV7-2, the J call TRBJ1-2, with a tentative D call TRBD1 (5 bases). V gave up 0 bases and J gave up 4 bases, with 9 bases separating them. Germline loops: CDR1 SGHTA, CDR2 FQGNSA. The CDR3 extends over 14 amino acids.

This clonotype has a count of ten or more. The chain carries TRBV27 and TRBJ1-2, with D perhaps TRBD1 (6 bases). The CDR3 spans 15 residues. Per germline, CDR1 MNHEY and CDR2 SMNVEV (reference sequence). Trimming took off 5 bases at V and 3 bases at J, with 16 bases between the two ends. CDR3 region: CASSPRKQGYYGYTF. The CDR3 DNA sequence: TGTGCCAGCAGTCCACGGAAACAGGGCTACTATGGCTACACCTTC.

This clonotype was seen only a few times. The rearrangement uses TRBV5-4 and TRBJ2-2; D may be TRBD2 (5 bases). The V end was cut by 0 bases, the J end by 0 bases, with 15 bases between. Germline CDR1 and CDR2: SGHNT and YYREEE (reference sequence). The CDR3 is 18 amino acids. The CDR3 loop is CASSLEVGAHANTGELFF. In nucleotides, the CDR3 is TGTGCCAGCAGCTTGGAGGTGGGAGCACACGCGAACACCGGGGAGCTGTTTTTT. The whole variable domain, remainder taken from reference TRBV5-4 and TRBJ2-2, is ETGVTQSPTHLIKTRGQQVTLRCSSQSGHNTVSWYQQALGQGPQFIFQYYREEENGRGNFPPRFSGLQFPNYSSELNVNALELDDSALYLCASSLEVGAHANTGELFFGEGSRLTVL.

The table lists this clonotype with many counts. The chain has TRBV2 and TRBJ2-7; tentative D call: TRBD1 (6 bases). The germline V and J ends were trimmed by 4 bases and 5 bases, with 9 bases remaining between them. The germline gives CDR1 SNHLY, CDR2 FYNNEI. The CDR3 runs to 12 residues. The CDR3 loop is CASSVAGDEQYV. In nucleotides, the CDR3 is TGTGCCAGCAGTGTGGCAGGGGACGAGCAGTACGTC.

With respect to this clonotype: One base away lies a much larger clone, so this may be a sequencing read error. The chain uses TRBV5-6 and TRBJ2-4; D remains ambiguous. Germline-derived CDR1 and CDR2 are SGHDT and YYEEEE. V was cut by 0 bases and J by 4 bases, with 11 bases left in between. The CDR3 is 15 residues long. The CDR3 loop reads CASSLANRAKNIQYF. The CDR3 DNA follows: TGTGCCAGCAGCTTGGCCAATAGGGCAAAAAACATTCAGTACTTC.

This clonotype was detected only once. The rearrangement uses TRBV4-3 and TRBJ1-5; D may be TRBD1 (5 bases). V was trimmed by 0 bases and J by 3 bases, leaving 12 bases between them. Germline V CDR1 and CDR2: LGHNA, YSLEER. This CDR3 comprises 16 residues. CDR3 sequence reads: CASSQDSPGDNQPQHF. CDR3 in DNA: TGCGCCAGCAGCCAAGATAGCCCGGGGGACAATCAGCCCCAGCATTTT.

Many counts were recorded for this clonotype. The chain links TRBV20-1 to TRBJ1-5, with D tentatively TRBD1 (5 bases). This CDR3 contains 15 residues. The germline V gene encodes CDR1 DFQATT and CDR2 SNEGSKA (reference sequence). Trimming took off 2 bases at V and 7 bases at J, with 18 bases between the two ends. The CDR3 nucleotides read TGCAGTGCTAGATCCCCCCAGGGCGGGAAACAGCCCCAGCATTTT. Its protein product is CSARSPQGGKQPQHF.

This clonotype was found many times. The rearrangement uses TRBV30 and TRBJ2-7, with D maybe TRBD2 (5 bases). Germline CDR1 is GTSNPN and CDR2 is SVGIG (reference sequence). The CDR3 is 14 amino acids. Trimming pared 2 bases from V and 6 bases from J, leaving 17 bases between. In DNA form, the CDR3 reads TGTGCCTGGAGTAAGGACTCCCGACGAGGCGAGCAGTACTTC. Amino acid sequence: CAWSKDSRRGEQYF.

This clonotype was found many times. The rearrangement uses TRBV20-1 and TRBJ2-1; 8 positions agree with TRBD1. V gave up 5 bases and J gave up 7 bases; unmatched junction bases: 7. The germline V gene encodes CDR1 DFQATT and CDR2 SNEGSKA (reference sequence). CDR3 size: 13 residues. The CDR3 DNA reads TGCAGTGCTCCGAGGACAGGGATTAATGAGCAGTTCTTC. This codes for CSAPRTGINEQFF.

This clonotype was counted a few times. This chain connects TRBV7-3 to TRBJ2-2, with D perhaps TRBD2 (6 bases). CDR3 length: 15 residues. Per the germline V gene, CDR1 is SGHTA and CDR2 is FQGTGA. Trimming left V 5 bases short and J 4 bases short, with 14 bases between. CDR3 residues: CASSPRDHRTGELFF. The CDR3 DNA is TGTGCCAGCAGCCCGCGGGACCACCGCACCGGGGAGCTGTTTTTT.

Points on this clonotype: The conserved phenylalanine or tryptophan is not found at the CDR3 terminus, so this likely reflects a read error. The chain is built from TRBV7-9 and TRBJ2-5; a weak D match, TRBD1 (5 bases). Germline lookup yields CDR1 SEHNR and CDR2 FQNEAQ (reference sequence). The CDR3 sequence is 12 residues long. Trimming cost V 3 bases and J 5 bases, with 7 bases left between them. The CDR3 nucleotides read TGTGCCAGCAGCTTGGGGCGGGAGACCCAGTACCTC. Encoded protein: CASSLGRETQYL.

In its sample, this clonotype was seen a few times. Here the CDR3 DNA reads TGTGCCAGCAGCTTTTTATTACCAGGACAGGGGAGGCAAAAACTGTTTTTT. It translates to CASSFLLPGQGRQKLFF. The gene calls are TRBV7-2 and TRBJ1-4; 9 positions agree with TRBD1. Unmatched junction bases numbered 14, after V lost 3 bases and J lost 9 bases. The CDR3 contains 17 residues. CDR1 SGHTA and CDR2 FQGNSA come from the germline V gene.

This clonotype has a handful of counts. The chain is built from TRBV19 and TRBJ2-3; D may be TRBD2 (6 bases). The CDR3 is 14 amino acids. The germline V gene has CDR1 LNHDA and CDR2 SQIVND (reference sequence). Trimming took off 7 bases at V and 1 base at J, with 12 bases between the two ends. The CDR3 loop is CASKDSGGTDTQYF. In DNA, the CDR3 is TGTGCCAGTAAGGATTCGGGGGGCACAGATACGCAGTATTTT. Together with reference TRBV19 and TRBJ2-3, the CDR3 gives the full variable domain: DGGITQSPKYLFRKEGQNVTLSCEQNLNHDAMYWYRQDPGQGLRLIYYSQIVNDFQKGDIAEGYSVSREKKESFPLTVTSAQKNPTAFYLCASKDSGGTDTQYFGPGTRLTVL.